This TCR beta chain came from a study of blood T cell repertoires in COVID-19. Study-wide context: Samples representing acute and convalescent COVID-19 were sourced from the United States, Italy and Spain. PBMCs, B-cell-depleted T cells, or T cells provided the cDNA or gDNA that made up the material.

As originally analysed: The authors estimated nucleated cell counts from reference gene primer amplification. The data were produced by immunoSEQ multiplex PCR, yet TCRdb's version contains in-frame clones alone and is incomplete. Clone size and V and J calls were adopted from that table, with D and trimming inferred from the DNA. This sample has 170,000 or so clones, with about four fifths found just once. The germline CDR1 and CDR2 sequences are MNHNS and SASEGT. The CDR3 length is 14 residues. The V end was cut by 3 bases, the J end by 0 bases, with 8 bases between. This TCR came from a man between 65 and 80 years old with active or convalescent COVID-19. The chain employs TRBV6-1 and TRBJ1-1, with D possibly matching TRBD1 (6 bases). Source material: peripheral blood. CDR3 region: CASSDGGMNTEAFF. The DNA of the CDR3 is TGTGCCAGCAGTGATGGGGGCATGAACACTGAAGCTTTCTTT.